These T cell receptor beta chains were read from a single sample in a study of cytomegalovirus exposure and HLA in healthy donors. Repertoires were generated with immunoSEQ multiplex PCR, while TCRdb's copy carries only in-frame clones and drops some. The sample records approximately 120,000 clones, 60% to 85% being singletons. The sequenced sample was PBMCs. These receptors all come from a man aged 25 to 40 in good health and CMV-seronegative. CDR3s include the opening cysteine and the closing phenylalanine or tryptophan. The D gene is left open where the match is weak. Size values are once, few and many counts, or a class for expanded clones, and some rows have none.

CDR3nt: TGCGCCAGCAGGGACTTATACAATGAGCAGTTCTTC
CDR3aa: CASRDLYNEQFF
d_gene: -
j_gene: TRBJ2-1
abundance: -
v_gene: TRBV10-2

CDR3nt: TGTGCCATCAGTGGGGGACAAACTGGGGCCAACGTCCTGACTTTC
CDR3aa: CAISGGQTGANVLTF
d_gene: -
j_gene: TRBJ2-6
abundance: once
v_gene: TRBV10-3

CDR3nt: TGTGCCATCAGTGGATCTAGCGGGAACTACAATGAGCAGTTCTTC
CDR3aa: CAISGSSGNYNEQFF
d_gene: TRBD2
j_gene: TRBJ2-1
abundance: -
v_gene: TRBV10-3

CDR3nt: TGTGCCTGGGGGGGGGCCGTGGAAGAGACCCAGTACTTC
CDR3aa: CAWGGAVEETQYF
d_gene: -
j_gene: TRBJ2-5
abundance: -
v_gene: TRBV30

CDR3nt: TGTGCCAGCAGCCTAACATCGGGGGTGGCTTATACGCAGTATTTT
CDR3aa: CASSLTSGVAYTQYF
d_gene: -
j_gene: TRBJ2-3
abundance: -
v_gene: TRBV14

CDR3nt: TGTGCCAGCAGCTCTCGGGTAGCAGACCAAGAGACCCAGTACTTC
CDR3aa: CASSSRVADQETQYF
d_gene: -
j_gene: TRBJ2-5
abundance: once
v_gene: TRBV7-3

CDR3nt: TGCGCCAGCAGCCCAGGGAACAGGGGGCAGAAAGAGACCCAGTACTTC
CDR3aa: CASSPGNRGQKETQYF
d_gene: TRBD1
j_gene: TRBJ2-5
abundance: many
v_gene: TRBV4-1

CDR3nt: TGTGCCAGCAGTTCATTTGTCGGAGGAACCGGCGGGGGAAGGAATGAGCAGTTCTTC
CDR3aa: CASSSFVGGTGGGRNEQFF
d_gene: TRBD2
j_gene: TRBJ2-1
abundance: -
v_gene: TRBV28

CDR3nt: TGTGCCAGCAGTTATACGGGCGGGAGGTGGGATTCACCCCTCCACTTT
CDR3aa: CASSYTGGRWDSPLHF
d_gene: -
j_gene: TRBJ1-6
abundance: few
v_gene: TRBV6-6

CDR3nt: TGCGCCAGCAGCCAAGATACCGCCGCGGGGGGCTCCACAGATACGCAGTATTTT
CDR3aa: CASSQDTAAGGSTDTQYF
d_gene: TRBD2
j_gene: TRBJ2-3
abundance: few
v_gene: TRBV4-3

CDR3nt: TGTGCCAGCAGGACCCCGGGGGACCTTCTTGAGACCCAGTACTTC
CDR3aa: CASRTPGDLLETQYF
d_gene: -
j_gene: TRBJ2-5
abundance: -
v_gene: TRBV2

CDR3nt: TGCGCCAGCAGTCAAAGCCGGCAGGGAGGCCGGAGGGGAAACACCATATATTTT
CDR3aa: CASSQSRQGGRRGNTIYF
d_gene: -
j_gene: TRBJ1-3
abundance: -
v_gene: TRBV23-1

CDR3nt: TGTGCCAGCAGTCGAGGGACAGGGTCCTATGGCTACACCTTC
CDR3aa: CASSRGTGSYGYTF
d_gene: TRBD1
j_gene: TRBJ1-2
abundance: -
v_gene: TRBV27

CDR3nt: TGTGCCAGTAGATTAGGGACAGGGGCTGGTAAAGGCAATCAGCCCCAGCATTTT
CDR3aa: CASRLGTGAGKGNQPQHF
d_gene: TRBD1
j_gene: TRBJ1-5
abundance: -
v_gene: TRBV19

CDR3nt: TGTGCCAGCGGAGGGAGGGCGCCGCTGACCGGGGAGCTGTTTTTT
CDR3aa: CASGGRAPLTGELFF
d_gene: TRBD2
j_gene: TRBJ2-2
abundance: -
v_gene: TRBV9

CDR3nt: TGCGCCAGCAGCTTGGTTTTAGCGGGGAGCACAGATACGCAGTATTTT
CDR3aa: CASSLVLAGSTDTQYF
d_gene: TRBD2
j_gene: TRBJ2-3
abundance: -
v_gene: TRBV5-1

CDR3nt: TGTGCCAGCAGCCGCAGCGGGGGGGTACAAGAGACCCAGTACTTC
CDR3aa: CASSRSGGVQETQYF
d_gene: TRBD2
j_gene: TRBJ2-5
abundance: few
v_gene: TRBV7-9

CDR3nt: TGTGCCACCCTGCCTGGACAGGGGGCTTATGGCTACACCTTC
CDR3aa: CATLPGQGAYGYTF
d_gene: TRBD1
j_gene: TRBJ1-2
abundance: -
v_gene: TRBV6-1

CDR3nt: TGCGCCAGCAGCCCCCAGGGGGCGGGTAATGAAAAACTGTTTTTT
CDR3aa: CASSPQGAGNEKLFF
d_gene: TRBD1
j_gene: TRBJ1-4
abundance: once
v_gene: TRBV4-3

CDR3nt: TGTGCCAGCAGTTTTGGAGGAGCAAACAATGAGCAGTTCTTC
CDR3aa: CASSFGGANNEQFF
d_gene: -
j_gene: TRBJ2-1
abundance: -
v_gene: TRBV28

CDR3nt: TGTGCCAGCAGTTCCCGACAGCTCCACACTGAAGCTTTCTTT
CDR3aa: CASSSRQLHTEAFF
d_gene: -
j_gene: TRBJ1-1
abundance: -
v_gene: TRBV28

CDR3nt: TGTGCCAGCAGTTCGGCCCCTGGGCAGGGTGGCGCTGAAAAACTGTTTTTT
CDR3aa: CASSSAPGQGGAEKLFF
d_gene: -
j_gene: TRBJ1-4
abundance: few
v_gene: TRBV2

CDR3nt: TGTGCCAGCAGCTACCACCTAGAACCCCGCGGCACAGATACGCAGTATTTT
CDR3aa: CASSYHLEPRGTDTQYF
d_gene: -
j_gene: TRBJ2-3
abundance: -
v_gene: TRBV13

CDR3nt: TGTGCCTGGAGCGGGATGGGCGAGACCCAGTACTTC
CDR3aa: CAWSGMGETQYF
d_gene: -
j_gene: TRBJ2-5
abundance: -
v_gene: TRBV30

CDR3nt: TGTGCCAGCAGCAGTCATACTACGCTAGGGGACTATGGCTACACCTTC
CDR3aa: CASSSHTTLGDYGYTF
d_gene: -
j_gene: TRBJ1-2
abundance: -
v_gene: TRBV11-2

CDR3nt: TGTGCCAGCAGCTTAGAGCCTATTTACAATGAGCAGTTCTTC
CDR3aa: CASSLEPIYNEQFF
d_gene: -
j_gene: TRBJ2-1
abundance: -
v_gene: TRBV7-3

CDR3nt: TGCGCCAGCAGCCATGGGACAGGGAACACTGAAGCTTTCTTT
CDR3aa: CASSHGTGNTEAFF
d_gene: TRBD1
j_gene: TRBJ1-1
abundance: few
v_gene: TRBV4-1

CDR3nt: TGTGCCAGCAGCACCACCCGGGACAGGGGGAGAGAGACCCAGTACTTC
CDR3aa: CASSTTRDRGRETQYF
d_gene: TRBD1
j_gene: TRBJ2-5
abundance: -
v_gene: TRBV5-6

CDR3nt: TGTGCCAGCAGTGAATTGGGATTTGGCGGGAGTAATTTAGAGACCCAGTACTTC
CDR3aa: CASSELGFGGSNLETQYF
d_gene: TRBD2
j_gene: TRBJ2-5
abundance: -
v_gene: TRBV6-1

CDR3nt: TGTGCCAGCAGCCAAGAGTCGAGGGCGGGTGGTGAGCAGTTCTTC
CDR3aa: CASSQESRAGGEQFF
d_gene: -
j_gene: TRBJ2-1
abundance: -
v_gene: TRBV4-2

CDR3nt: TGTGCCAGCAGCTCGACAGGGGCCCCTCGGGTAAGCAATCAGCCCCAGCATTTT
CDR3aa: CASSSTGAPRVSNQPQHF
d_gene: TRBD1
j_gene: TRBJ1-5
abundance: -
v_gene: TRBV5-4

CDR3nt: TGTGCCAGCAGTACTAACTCAGGGGGCTGGGGGGGCTACACCTTC
CDR3aa: CASSTNSGGWGGYTF
d_gene: TRBD1
j_gene: TRBJ1-2
abundance: -
v_gene: TRBV28

CDR3nt: TGTGCCAGCAGTTTCCGGATGGGGCAGGGAAAGGGAAGCTATGGCTACACCTTC
CDR3aa: CASSFRMGQGKGSYGYTF
d_gene: -
j_gene: TRBJ1-2
abundance: -
v_gene: TRBV28

CDR3nt: TGTGCCAGCAGTGAGGGTGGACTGTCTGATACGCAGTATTTT
CDR3aa: CASSEGGLSDTQYF
d_gene: -
j_gene: TRBJ2-3
abundance: few
v_gene: TRBV6-1

CDR3nt: TGTGCCAGCAGTTTACGGGGTATCGGGTACGAGCAGTACTTC
CDR3aa: CASSLRGIGYEQYF
d_gene: -
j_gene: TRBJ2-7
abundance: -
v_gene: TRBV28

CDR3nt: TGTGCCAGCAGCCAAACAGGGGGCGTCACCTCTGGGGCCAACGTCCTGACTTTC
CDR3aa: CASSQTGGVTSGANVLTF
d_gene: TRBD1
j_gene: TRBJ2-6
abundance: few
v_gene: TRBV4-2

CDR3nt: TGTGCCAGCAACGTCCCGGGACAGAAAAACTATGGCTACACCTTC
CDR3aa: CASNVPGQKNYGYTF
d_gene: TRBD1
j_gene: TRBJ1-2
abundance: -
v_gene: TRBV28

CDR3nt: TGTGCCAGCAGTTGGGCTAGCTTACAGAATGAGCAGTTCTTC
CDR3aa: CASSWASLQNEQFF
d_gene: -
j_gene: TRBJ2-1
abundance: few
v_gene: TRBV27

CDR3nt: TGTGCCAGCAGCTTAGCGCAGGGTGCGTTTGACAGCCTCTCTTTT
CDR3aa: CASSLAQGAFDSLSF
d_gene: -
j_gene: TRBJ1-5
abundance: -
v_gene: TRBV7-6

CDR3nt: TGTGCCAGCAGTGAAGGTGTAGTGGTTGTATACGAGCAGTACTTC
CDR3aa: CASSEGVVVVYEQYF
d_gene: -
j_gene: TRBJ2-7
abundance: once
v_gene: TRBV6-1

CDR3nt: TGTGCCAGCAGCTTTCAAGACCAGAGAGGAACTGGTGAGCAGTTCTTC
CDR3aa: CASSFQDQRGTGEQFF
d_gene: -
j_gene: TRBJ2-1
abundance: -
v_gene: TRBV5-6

CDR3nt: TGTGCCAGCAGCTTGGGGGGCCGCACCCAAAACATTCAGTACTTC
CDR3aa: CASSLGGRTQNIQYF
d_gene: -
j_gene: TRBJ2-4
abundance: -
v_gene: TRBV5-6

CDR3nt: TGTGCCAGCAGCGTAGCGCTAGCGGACCACAATGAGCAGTTCTTC
CDR3aa: CASSVALADHNEQFF
d_gene: TRBD2
j_gene: TRBJ2-1
abundance: -
v_gene: TRBV9

CDR3nt: TGTGCCAGCAGCGCTGGAGGCAATAGCAATCAGCCCCAGCATTTT
CDR3aa: CASSAGGNSNQPQHF
d_gene: -
j_gene: TRBJ1-5
abundance: -
v_gene: TRBV5-6

CDR3nt: TGTGCCTGGAGTATCCAGGATAGGGAAAAACTGTTTTTT
CDR3aa: CAWSIQDREKLFF
d_gene: -
j_gene: TRBJ1-4
abundance: -
v_gene: TRBV30